These 17 T cell receptor beta chains originate from one sample sequenced in a study of cytomegalovirus exposure and HLA in healthy donors. Amplification used 60 Vbeta primers and 13 Jbeta primers. Only in-frame clones appear in the TCRdb table, and some are missing; sequencing was by immunoSEQ multiplex PCR. The listing contains approximately 58,000 clones. Sequences were obtained from PBMCs. The receptor set was obtained from a woman in her forties or fifties in good health and CMV-seropositive.

V is TRBV30 and J is TRBJ1-5, with a weak D call TRBD1 (6 bases). The CDR3 has 14 residues. Germline CDR1 reads GTSNPN; CDR2 reads SVGIG (reference sequence). Trimming took off 3 bases at V and 11 bases at J, with 20 bases between the two ends. CDR3 coding DNA: TGTGCCTGGAGCTTGGGACAAGTAGTATCAGCCCAGCATTTT. Amino acid sequence: CAWSLGQVVSAQHF.

The chain has TRBV7-8 and TRBJ2-5, with TRBD2 identical over 14 bases. CDR1 is SGHVS and CDR2 is FQNEAQ in the germline V gene. This CDR3 region has 19 residues. With V trimmed by 5 bases and J by 0 bases, 11 bases remained unmatched. This CDR3 is CASSPPGTSGGMYQETQYF. CDR3 nucleotide sequence: TGTGCCAGCAGCCCCCCTGGGACTAGCGGGGGTATGTACCAAGAGACCCAGTACTTC.

The V call is TRBV19, the J call TRBJ2-1, with 11 bases fitting TRBD2. Germline CDR1 and CDR2: LNHDA and SQIVND (reference sequence). This CDR3 has 15 amino acids. The J segment lost 4 bases and the V segment lost 3 bases, leaving 2 bases of the junction unmatched. CDR3 loop: CASSISGGAYNEQFF. The CDR3 coding sequence is TGTGCCAGTAGTATTAGCGGGGGGGCGTACAATGAGCAGTTCTTC.

The J gene is TRBJ2-3, the V gene TRBV7-2; 12 bases match TRBD2. With V trimmed by 5 bases and J by 0 bases, 9 bases remained unmatched. Germline V gives CDR1 SGHTA, CDR2 FQGNSA. This CDR3 is 18 amino acids long. The CDR3, as DNA: TGTGCCAGCAGCCTGACTAGCGGGGGATACCCTAGCACAGATACGCAGTATTTT. Translating it yields CASSLTSGGYPSTDTQYF.

This sequence joins TRBV6-1 and TRBJ2-7; 10 bases are shared with TRBD1. The V gene end was trimmed by 1 base and the J gene end by 2 bases; junction bases not matched to a gene: 2. Germline CDR1 reads MNHNS; CDR2 reads SASEGT. The CDR3 contains 15 residues. The CDR3 reads CASSEGGTGAYEQYF. For the CDR3, the DNA is TGTGCCAGCAGTGAAGGTGGGACAGGGGCCTACGAGCAGTACTTC.

The V and J genes are TRBV19 and TRBJ2-1; D is possibly TRBD2 (5 bases). The germline V and J ends were trimmed by 5 bases and 0 bases, with 8 bases remaining between them. CDR3 size: 14 residues. CDR1 LNHDA and CDR2 SQIVND come from the germline V gene (reference sequence). CDR3 DNA sequence: TGTGCCAGTAGTCTAGGGAGCTCCTACAATGAGCAGTTCTTC. It is translated as CASSLGSSYNEQFF.

The chain employs TRBV6-5 and TRBJ2-3, with 13 bases aligning to TRBD2. The trim removed 0 bases at V and 8 bases at J, leaving 5 bases unmatched. Germline values: CDR1 MNHEY, CDR2 SVGAGI. The CDR3 has 16 residues. Here the CDR3 DNA reads TGTGCCAGCAGTTACTCCACTAGCGGGAGGGCGGGTACGCAGTATTTT. Translated: CASSYSTSGRAGTQYF.

The rearrangement joins TRBV6-6 to TRBJ2-7; 7 bases fit TRBD2. Germline CDR1 reads MNHNY; CDR2 reads SVGAGI (reference sequence). V lost 4 bases and J lost 2; bases outside the gene matches: 5. This CDR3 is built from 14 residues. CDR3 loop: CASSLGGSAYEQYF. CDR3 coding DNA: TGTGCCAGCAGTTTGGGGGGGAGCGCCTACGAGCAGTACTTC.

The V gene is TRBV4-1, the J gene TRBJ1-2; TRBD1 is a possible D gene (5 bases). The CDR3 runs to 13 residues. Germline assignment: CDR1 MGHRA and CDR2 YSYEKL. V lost 4 bases and J lost 3, with 9 bases in between. For the CDR3, the DNA is TGCGCCAGCAGCCCGGGGGAGTACTATGGCTACACCTTC. Its translation is CASSPGEYYGYTF.

This rearrangement joins TRBV4-3 to TRBJ2-2; a possible D gene is TRBD2 (7 bases). CDR1 and CDR2 (germline): LGHNA, YSLEER. V was clipped by 3 bases and J by 8 bases, with 16 bases between them. The CDR3 has 15 amino acids. CDR3 region: CASSHNRGARGELFF. CDR3 coding DNA: TGCGCCAGCAGCCACAATCGGGGGGCGCGAGGGGAGCTGTTTTTT.

As regards this clone: Within the sample, other DNA sequences also encode this same CDR3. V and J are TRBV5-1 and TRBJ2-7; 7 bases agree with TRBD2. The CDR3 spans 14 residues. Germline CDR1 SGHRS, CDR2 YFSETQ. J lost 2 bases, V lost 0 bases, and 2 bases had no gene match. The CDR3 sequence: CASSLASGTYEQYF. DNA for the CDR3: TGCGCCAGCAGCTTGGCCAGCGGGACCTACGAGCAGTACTTC.

The V gene is TRBV19, the J gene TRBJ2-7, with TRBD1 matching 10 bases. CDR1 LNHDA and CDR2 SQIVND come from the germline V gene (reference sequence). Trimming took 6 bases from V and 3 from J; bases not matched to a gene: 8. This CDR3 has 15 residues. The CDR3 DNA is TGTGCCAGTAGGGGGGGGACAGGGGCTGTCTACGAGCAGTACTTC. Translation gives CASRGGTGAVYEQYF.

The chain is built from TRBV2 and TRBJ2-7, with a possible D match to TRBD2 (6 bases). The CDR3 has 14 residues. Per the germline V gene, CDR1 is SNHLY and CDR2 is FYNNEI. V lost 6 bases and J lost 1, with 13 bases in between. The CDR3 protein is CASRDRLVSYEQYF. CDR3 nucleotide sequence: TGTGCCAGCAGAGACCGACTAGTTTCCTACGAGCAGTACTTC.

This chain joins TRBV7-3 and TRBJ2-3; 11 bases fit TRBD2. CDR3 size: 15 residues. After removal of 5 bases from V and 5 bases from J, the junction contained 6 bases not matched to a gene. In germline, CDR1 is SGHTA, CDR2 FQGTGA. CDR3 DNA: TGTGCCAGCAGCCTTAGCGGGGGGGCAGGAGATACGCAGTATTTT. Translated, it gives CASSLSGGAGDTQYF.

The CDR3 DNA follows: TGTGCCAGTAGTATTGGGCAGGGGGCTCCGGCCGGGGAGCTGTTTTTT. This sequence encodes CASSIGQGAPAGELFF. This chain uses TRBV19 with TRBJ2-2; TRBD1 aligns across 8 bases. CDR3 length: 16 residues. V was pared by 3 bases and J by 6 bases, with 9 bases of the junction left unmatched. The germline gives CDR1 LNHDA, CDR2 SQIVND (reference sequence). Full variable domain (outside the CDR3, taken from reference TRBV19 and TRBJ2-2): DGGITQSPKYLFRKEGQNVTLSCEQNLNHDAMYWYRQDPGQGLRLIYYSQIVNDFQKGDIAEGYSVSREKKESFPLTVTSAQKNPTAFYLCASSIGQGAPAGELFFGEGSRLTVL.

V and J are TRBV21-1 and TRBJ1-1; the table calls TRBD1, which could not be checked here. TRBV21-1 is a recognized pseudogene. The CDR3 covers 13 residues. CDR3 region: CASSTTTNTEAFF. In DNA form, the CDR3 reads TGTGCCAGCAGCACCACAACGAACACTGAAGCTTTCTTT.

The chain couples TRBV7-2 to TRBJ1-6; 7 bases align to TRBD1. Germline CDR1 SGHTA, CDR2 FQGNSA. The length of the CDR3 is 14 residues. Unmatched junction bases numbered 3, after V lost 3 bases and J lost 7 bases. CDR3: CASSFDRVNSPLHF. In nucleotides, the CDR3 is TGTGCCAGCAGCTTCGACAGGGTAAATTCACCCCTCCACTTT.